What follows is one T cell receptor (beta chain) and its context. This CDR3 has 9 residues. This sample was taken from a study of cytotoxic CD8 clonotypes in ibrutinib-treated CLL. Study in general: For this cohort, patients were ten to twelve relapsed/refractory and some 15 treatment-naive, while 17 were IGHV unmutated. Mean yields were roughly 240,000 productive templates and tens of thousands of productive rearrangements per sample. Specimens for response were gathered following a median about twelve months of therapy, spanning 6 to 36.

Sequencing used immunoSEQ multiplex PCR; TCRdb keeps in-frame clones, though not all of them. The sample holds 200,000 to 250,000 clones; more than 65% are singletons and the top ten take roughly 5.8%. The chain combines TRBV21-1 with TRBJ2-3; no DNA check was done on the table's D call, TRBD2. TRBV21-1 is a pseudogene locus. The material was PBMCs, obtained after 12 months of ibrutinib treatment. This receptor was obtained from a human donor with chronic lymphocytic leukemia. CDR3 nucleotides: TGTGCCGGTCCCGGGAGGGGAAGTTTT. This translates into CAGPGRGSF.